This T cell receptor (beta chain) was obtained from a study of regulatory T cells in long-lasting Graves disease. Findings and limits, study-wide: Analysis covered peripheral blood alone, not thyroid tissue.

V lost 2 bases to trimming and J lost 3 bases; unmatched junction nucleotides: 5. Germline CDR1 reads MNHEY; CDR2 reads SMNVEV (reference sequence). The CDR3 totals 17 residues. Construction of the TCR beta libraries employed iRepertoire HTBI primers in conjunction with Arm-PCR of CDR3 regions. Each CDR3 protein gets one entry after TCRdb re-called the multiplex PCR reads with MiXCR. Of hundreds of thousands of distinct CDR3 sequences in the sample, about 15% were seen once. This clonotype was observed at least ten times. The antigen is undetermined. Time point described: newly diagnosed GD, antithyroid drugs for less than 3 months. TCR sequences were obtained from RNA taken from PBMCs. Separately, the same data were catalogued under a study of T cells in Graves' hyperthyroidism and ophthalmopathy. This second study says: Researchers found most expanded thyroid clonotypes above 0.001 in blood as well.

The gene calls are TRBV27 and TRBJ2-2; TRBD1 aligns across 11 bases. The TCR was taken from a woman aged 25 to 45 with Graves disease. The sequenced sample was peripheral blood mononuclear cells (PBMCs), obtained at new diagnosis, from a patient treated with antithyroid drugs. The CDR3, as DNA: TGTGCCAGCAGTTTAACTCCGGGACAGGGGGACACCGGGGAGCTGTTTTTT. Amino acids: CASSLTPGQGDTGELFF.